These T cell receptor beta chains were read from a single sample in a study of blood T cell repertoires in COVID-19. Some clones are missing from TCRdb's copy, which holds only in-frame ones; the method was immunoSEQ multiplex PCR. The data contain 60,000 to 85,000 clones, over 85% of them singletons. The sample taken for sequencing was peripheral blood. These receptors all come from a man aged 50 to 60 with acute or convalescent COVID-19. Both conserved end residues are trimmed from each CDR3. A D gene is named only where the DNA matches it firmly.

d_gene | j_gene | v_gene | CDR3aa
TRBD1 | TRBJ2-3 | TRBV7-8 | ASSLILGTGASTDTQY
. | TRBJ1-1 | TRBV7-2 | ASSLRTVNTEAF
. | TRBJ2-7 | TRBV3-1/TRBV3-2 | ASSQFPQGVREQY
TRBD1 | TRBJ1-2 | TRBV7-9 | ASSLGQGGIYGYT
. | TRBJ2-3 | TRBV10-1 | ASSDGPDTQY
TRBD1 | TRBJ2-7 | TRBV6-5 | ASGYSRDRGRDEQY
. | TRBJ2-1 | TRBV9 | ASSVGQGNEQF
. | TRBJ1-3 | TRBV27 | ASSLSSPGLSGNTIY
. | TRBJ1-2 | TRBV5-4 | ASSLVEGYGYT
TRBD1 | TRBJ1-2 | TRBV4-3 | ASSQLRQGNYGYT
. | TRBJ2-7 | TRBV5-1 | ASSSQTGSYEQY
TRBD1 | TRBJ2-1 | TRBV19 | ASSNRGYNEQF
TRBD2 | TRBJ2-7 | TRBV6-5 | ASSTPGGEQY
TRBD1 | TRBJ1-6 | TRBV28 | ASSLSLDRGYNSPLH